Listed below are T cell receptor beta chains from one sample, sequenced in a study of resident and recirculating memory T cells in vitiligo. Sequencing was performed with immunoSEQ multiplex PCR; in TCRdb, only in-frame clones are kept and a portion is missing. The sample has 65 clones. The material sequenced was lesional skin. These receptors came from a male donor with vitiligo. The CDR3 runs from the conserved cysteine through the conserved F or W. The D gene is left open where the match is weak.

v_gene: TRBV5-1
j_gene: TRBJ2-3
d_gene: NA
CDR3aa: CASSSPDGRGSTDTQYF
CDR3nt: TGCGCCAGCAGCTCCCCCGACGGGAGAGGTTCTACAGATACGCAGTATTTT

v_gene: TRBV2
j_gene: TRBJ1-5
d_gene: TRBD1
CDR3aa: CASSPRGQLRLNRNQPQHF
CDR3nt: TGTGCCAGCAGTCCCCGGGGACAGTTAAGGTTAAACCGCAATCAGCCCCAGCATTTT

v_gene: TRBV6-1
j_gene: TRBJ2-7
d_gene: NA
CDR3aa: CASRLAFYEQYF
CDR3nt: TGTGCCAGTCGGTTAGCCTTCTACGAGCAGTACTTC

v_gene: TRBV30
j_gene: TRBJ1-5
d_gene: NA
CDR3aa: CAWSGPLLLSNQPQHF
CDR3nt: TGTGCCTGGAGTGGCCCCCTACTACTCTCCAATCAGCCCCAGCATTTT